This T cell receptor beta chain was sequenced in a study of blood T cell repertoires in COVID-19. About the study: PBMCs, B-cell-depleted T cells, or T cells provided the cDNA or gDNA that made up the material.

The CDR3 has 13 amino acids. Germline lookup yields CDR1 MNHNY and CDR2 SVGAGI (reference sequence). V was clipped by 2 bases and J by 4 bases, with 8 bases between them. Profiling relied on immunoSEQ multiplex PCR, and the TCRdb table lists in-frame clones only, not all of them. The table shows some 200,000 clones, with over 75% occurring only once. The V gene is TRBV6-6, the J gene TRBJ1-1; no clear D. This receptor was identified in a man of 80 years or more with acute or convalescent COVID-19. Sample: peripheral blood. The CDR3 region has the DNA TGTGCCAGCAGTTACGACGGCGGCACTGAAGCTTTCTTT. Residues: CASSYDGGTEAFF.